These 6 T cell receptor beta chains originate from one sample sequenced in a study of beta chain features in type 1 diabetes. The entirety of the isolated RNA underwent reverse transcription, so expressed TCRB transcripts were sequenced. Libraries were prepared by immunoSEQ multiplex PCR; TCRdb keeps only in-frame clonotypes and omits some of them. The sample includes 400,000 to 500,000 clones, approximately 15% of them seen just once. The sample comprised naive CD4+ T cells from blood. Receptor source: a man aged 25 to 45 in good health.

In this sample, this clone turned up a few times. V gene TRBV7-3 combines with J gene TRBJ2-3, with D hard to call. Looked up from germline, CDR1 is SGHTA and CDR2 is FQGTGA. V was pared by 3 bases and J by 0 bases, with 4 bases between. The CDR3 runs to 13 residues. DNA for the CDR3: TGTGCCAGCAGCTTTTCTAGCACAGATACGCAGTATTTT. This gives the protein CASSFSSTDTQYF.

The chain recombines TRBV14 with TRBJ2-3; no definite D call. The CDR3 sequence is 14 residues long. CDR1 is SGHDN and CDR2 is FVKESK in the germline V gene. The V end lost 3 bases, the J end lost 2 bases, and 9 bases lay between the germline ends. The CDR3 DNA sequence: TGTGCCAGCAGCCACCCGGGCCTCACAGATACGCAGTATTTT. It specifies CASSHPGLTDTQYF. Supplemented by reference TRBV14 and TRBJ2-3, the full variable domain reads EAGVTQFPSHSVIEKGQTVTLRCDPISGHDNLYWYRRVMGKEIKFLLHFVKESKQDESGMPNNRFLAERTGGTYSTLKVQPAELEDSGVYFCASSHPGLTDTQYFGPGTRLTVL.

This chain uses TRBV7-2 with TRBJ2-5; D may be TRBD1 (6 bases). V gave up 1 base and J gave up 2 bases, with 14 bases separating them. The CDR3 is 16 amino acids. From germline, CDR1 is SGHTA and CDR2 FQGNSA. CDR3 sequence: CASSLVPGHRQETQYF. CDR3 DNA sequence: TGTGCCAGCAGCTTAGTCCCGGGACACCGACAAGAGACCCAGTACTTC.

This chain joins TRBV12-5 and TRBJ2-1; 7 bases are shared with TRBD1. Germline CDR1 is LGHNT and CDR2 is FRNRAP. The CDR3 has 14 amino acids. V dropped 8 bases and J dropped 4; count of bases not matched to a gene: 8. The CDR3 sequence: CASRTGARYNEQFF. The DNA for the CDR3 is TGTGCTAGTAGAACAGGGGCCCGATACAATGAGCAGTTCTTC.

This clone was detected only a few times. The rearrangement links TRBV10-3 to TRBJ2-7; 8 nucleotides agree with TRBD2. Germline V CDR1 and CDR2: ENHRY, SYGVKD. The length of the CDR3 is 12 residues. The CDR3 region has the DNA TGTGCTAGCCGGGGGGGCTCCTACGAGCAGTACTTC. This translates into CASRGGSYEQYF.

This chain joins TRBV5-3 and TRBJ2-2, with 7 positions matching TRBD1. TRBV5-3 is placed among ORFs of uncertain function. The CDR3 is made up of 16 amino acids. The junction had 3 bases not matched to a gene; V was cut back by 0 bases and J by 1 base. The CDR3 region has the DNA TGTGCCAGAAGCTTGGAGAACAGGGGGAACACCGGGGAGCTGTTTTTT. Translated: CARSLENRGNTGELFF.